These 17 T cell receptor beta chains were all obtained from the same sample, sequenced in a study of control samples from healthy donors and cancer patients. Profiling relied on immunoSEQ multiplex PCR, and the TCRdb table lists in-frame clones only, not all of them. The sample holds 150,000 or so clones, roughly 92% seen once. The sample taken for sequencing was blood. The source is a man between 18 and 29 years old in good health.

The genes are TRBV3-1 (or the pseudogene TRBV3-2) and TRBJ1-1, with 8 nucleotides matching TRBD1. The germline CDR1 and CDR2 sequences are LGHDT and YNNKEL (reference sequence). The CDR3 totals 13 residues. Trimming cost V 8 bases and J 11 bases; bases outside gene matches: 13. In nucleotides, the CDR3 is TGTGCCAGCGATTTGGGAACAGGGGGGTTGGCTTTCTTT. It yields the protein CASDLGTGGLAFF.

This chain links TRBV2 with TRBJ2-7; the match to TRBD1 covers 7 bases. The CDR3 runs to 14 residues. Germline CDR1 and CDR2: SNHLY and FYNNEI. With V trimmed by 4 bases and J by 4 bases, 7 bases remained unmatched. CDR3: CASSGQGFMYEQYF. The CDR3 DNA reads TGTGCCAGCAGTGGACAGGGTTTTATGTACGAGCAGTACTTC.

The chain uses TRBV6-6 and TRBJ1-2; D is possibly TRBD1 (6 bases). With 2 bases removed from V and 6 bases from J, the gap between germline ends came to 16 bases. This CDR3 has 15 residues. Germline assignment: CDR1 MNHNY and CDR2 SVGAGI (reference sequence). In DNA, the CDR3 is TGTGCCAGCAGTTACCCCAGGGGAACTATGGATGGCTACACCTTC. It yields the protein CASSYPRGTMDGYTF.

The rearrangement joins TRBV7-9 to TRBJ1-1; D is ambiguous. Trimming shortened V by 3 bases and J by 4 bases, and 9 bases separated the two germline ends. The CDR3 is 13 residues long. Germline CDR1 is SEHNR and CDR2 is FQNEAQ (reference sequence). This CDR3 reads CASSFPGPTEAFF. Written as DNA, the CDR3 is TGTGCCAGCAGCTTCCCCGGGCCCACTGAAGCTTTCTTT.

The CDR3 loop is CASSDSTGLDGYTF. The CDR3 bases are TGTGCCAGCAGTGATTCGACAGGACTAGATGGCTACACCTTC. The gene calls are TRBV2 and TRBJ1-2, with D possibly matching TRBD1 (6 bases). V was clipped by 3 bases and J by 6 bases, with 14 bases between them. The germline V gene has CDR1 SNHLY and CDR2 FYNNEI. This CDR3 is 14 amino acids long.

Here the CDR3 DNA reads TGTGCCAGCAGCGCAGGACAGGGGACGAAAAGCTCCTACGAGCAGTACTTC. Encoded protein: CASSAGQGTKSSYEQYF. This chain connects TRBV9 to TRBJ2-7, with TRBD1 identical over 9 bases. The CDR3 consists of 17 residues. CDR1 SGDLS and CDR2 YYNGEE come from the germline V gene. The ends lost 3 bases at V and 0 bases at J; junction bases unmatched: 10.

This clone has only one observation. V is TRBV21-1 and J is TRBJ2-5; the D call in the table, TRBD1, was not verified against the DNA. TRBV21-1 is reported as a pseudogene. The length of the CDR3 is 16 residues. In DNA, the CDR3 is TGTGCCAGCAGCAAAGGGGGCCGCAGCACCCAAGAGACCCAGTACTTC. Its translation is CASSKGGRSTQETQYF.

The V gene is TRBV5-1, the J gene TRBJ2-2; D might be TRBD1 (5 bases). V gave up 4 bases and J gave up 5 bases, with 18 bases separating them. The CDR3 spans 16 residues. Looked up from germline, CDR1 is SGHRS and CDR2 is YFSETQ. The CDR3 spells CASSLITPRETGELFF. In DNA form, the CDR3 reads TGCGCCAGCAGCCTGATTACTCCCAGGGAAACCGGGGAGCTGTTTTTT.

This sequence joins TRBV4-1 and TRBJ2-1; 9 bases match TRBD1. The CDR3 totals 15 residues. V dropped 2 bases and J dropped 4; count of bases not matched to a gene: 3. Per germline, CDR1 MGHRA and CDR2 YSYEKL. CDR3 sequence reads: CASSQLDRGYNEQFF. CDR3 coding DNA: TGCGCCAGCAGCCAATTGGACAGGGGATACAATGAGCAGTTCTTC.

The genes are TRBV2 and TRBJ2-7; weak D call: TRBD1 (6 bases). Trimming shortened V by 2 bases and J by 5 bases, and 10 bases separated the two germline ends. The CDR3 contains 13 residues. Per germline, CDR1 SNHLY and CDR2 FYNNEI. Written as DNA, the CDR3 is TGTGCCAGCAGTGAATTAACAGGGAACGAGCAGTACTTC. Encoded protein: CASSELTGNEQYF.

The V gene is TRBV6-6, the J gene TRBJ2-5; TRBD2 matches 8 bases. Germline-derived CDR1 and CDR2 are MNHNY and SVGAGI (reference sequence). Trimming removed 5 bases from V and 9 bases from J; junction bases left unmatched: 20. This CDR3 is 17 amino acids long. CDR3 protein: CASSPYWRGAPLASQYF. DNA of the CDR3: TGTGCCAGCAGTCCCTACTGGCGGGGGGCCCCCCTGGCGTCCCAGTACTTC.

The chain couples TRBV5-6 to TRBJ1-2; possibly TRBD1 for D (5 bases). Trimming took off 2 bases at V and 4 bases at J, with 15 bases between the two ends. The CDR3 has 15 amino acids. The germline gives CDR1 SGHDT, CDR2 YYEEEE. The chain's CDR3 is CASSLPQGWGYGYTF. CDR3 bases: TGTGCCAGCAGCTTACCCCAGGGATGGGGCTATGGCTACACCTTC.

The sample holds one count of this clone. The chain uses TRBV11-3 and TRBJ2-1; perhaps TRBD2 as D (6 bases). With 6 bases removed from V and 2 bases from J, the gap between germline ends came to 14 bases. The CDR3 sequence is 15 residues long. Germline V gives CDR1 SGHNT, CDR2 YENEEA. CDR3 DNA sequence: TGTGCCAGCAGTATCAGGCGGGGCACCTACAATGAGCAGTTCTTC. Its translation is CASSIRRGTYNEQFF.

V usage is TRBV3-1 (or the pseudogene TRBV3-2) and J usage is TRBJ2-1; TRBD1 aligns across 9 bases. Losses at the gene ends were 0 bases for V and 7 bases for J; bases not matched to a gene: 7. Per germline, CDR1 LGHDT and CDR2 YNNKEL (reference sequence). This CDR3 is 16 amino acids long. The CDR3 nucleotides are TGTGCCAGCAGCCAAGATCGAGGACAGGGGTGGAATGAGCAGTTCTTC. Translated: CASSQDRGQGWNEQFF.

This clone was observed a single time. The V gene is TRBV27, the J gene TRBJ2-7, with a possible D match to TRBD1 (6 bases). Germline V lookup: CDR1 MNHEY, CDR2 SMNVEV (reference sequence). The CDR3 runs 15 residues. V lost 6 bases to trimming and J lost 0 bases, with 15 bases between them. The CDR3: CASRIQGVDSYEQYF. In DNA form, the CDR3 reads TGTGCCAGCAGAATACAGGGTGTAGACTCCTACGAGCAGTACTTC.

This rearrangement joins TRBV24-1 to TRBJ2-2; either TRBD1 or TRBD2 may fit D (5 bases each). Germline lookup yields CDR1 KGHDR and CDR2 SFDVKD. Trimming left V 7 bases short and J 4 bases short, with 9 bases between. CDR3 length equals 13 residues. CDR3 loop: CATRRGSTGELFF. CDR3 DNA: TGTGCCACCAGGAGGGGTTCCACCGGGGAGCTGTTTTTT.

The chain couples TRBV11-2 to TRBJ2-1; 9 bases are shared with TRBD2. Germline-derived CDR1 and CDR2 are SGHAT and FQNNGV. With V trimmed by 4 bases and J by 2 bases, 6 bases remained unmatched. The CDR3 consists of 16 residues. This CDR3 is CASSSRGGGAYNEQFF. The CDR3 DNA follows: TGTGCCAGCAGCTCCCGGGGCGGGGGGGCCTACAATGAGCAGTTCTTC.